The clone carrying this T cell receptor beta chain was detected ten times or more. What it recognizes is unknown. This beta chain came through as a stray read in a library set up for alpha chains, and its size says little. The data were taken from a study of spatial heterogeneity in lung cancer. The time point here: sample taken at primary tumor resection. The donors, 70 or so patients with untreated early-stage non-small cell lung cancer, provided the samples. General study results and limits: Intratumoral expanded alpha and beta TCR counts were found to track tumor mutation counts.

The V gene end was trimmed by 5 bases and the J gene end by 7 bases; junction bases not matched to a gene: 11. Germline V gene lookup returns CDR1 MNHEY and CDR2 SMNVEV (reference sequence). The CDR3 extends over 15 amino acids. A single record per CDR3 protein comes from TCRdb applying MiXCR to the 5' RACE reads. The table records about 9,400 distinct CDR3 sequences, 6% to 6.5% of them present only once. This receptor was taken from a male donor with early-stage non-small cell lung cancer. This chain joins TRBV27 and TRBJ1-2, with 9 bases that match TRBD1. The specimen comprised lung tumor tissue, sampled at surgery. CDR3 nucleotides: TGTGCCAGCAGTAGACTTCAGGACAGGGGCCGTGGCTACACCTTC. Translating it yields CASSRLQDRGRGYTF.